A selection of T cell receptor beta chains follows, all from one sample in a study of blood T cell repertoires in COVID-19. The protocol was immunoSEQ multiplex PCR, while the TCRdb copy is restricted to in-frame clones and leaves out a portion. The sample has tens of thousands of clones; 80% to 90% are singletons. The sequenced material came from peripheral blood. These receptors all stem from a man younger than 40 with acute or convalescent COVID-19. Each CDR3 is given with its conserved first and last residue. D genes are given only for firm matches. Part of the rows lack a size; the others show once, few, many or a class for expanded clones.

TGCAGCGTTGAAATGGGCAGCAACTATGGCTACACCTTC,CSVEMGSNYGYTF,once,.,TRBV29-1,TRBJ1-2
TGTGCCATCAGTGAGGCAGGGGGCCGAGGCACTGAAGCTTTCTTT,CAISEAGGRGTEAFF,.,TRBD1,TRBV10-3,TRBJ1-1
TGTGCCAGCAGCTCCAACTCACGCTGGTACTATGGCTACACCTTC,CASSSNSRWYYGYTF,.,.,TRBV5-4,TRBJ1-2
TGTGCCAGCAGTTACTCCAAAAACCGGGAGACCCAGTACTTC,CASSYSKNRETQYF,.,.,TRBV6-5,TRBJ2-5
TGTGCCAGCAGCGTAGAGGGACTAGCTCACAATGAGCAGTTCTTC,CASSVEGLAHNEQFF,.,TRBD2,TRBV9,TRBJ2-1
TGTGCCAGCAGAAAGACAGGGGGCAATTCACCCCTCCACTTT,CASRKTGGNSPLHF,.,TRBD1,TRBV6-6,TRBJ1-6
TGTGCCAGCAGCATAGGACAGGCATACACAGATACGCAGTATTTT,CASSIGQAYTDTQYF,.,TRBD1,TRBV5-4,TRBJ2-3
TGTGCCAGCAGTGTGGGTACAGGGTATCAGCCCCAGCATTTT,CASSVGTGYQPQHF,.,.,TRBV2,TRBJ1-5
TGTGCCAGCAGCCCGCGGGGGCGAACTGAAGCTTTCTTT,CASSPRGRTEAFF,.,.,TRBV12-3/TRBV12-4,TRBJ1-1
TGCAGTGCTAGTCCGGGACTAGCGGGAGACCATGAGCAGTTCTTC,CSASPGLAGDHEQFF,.,TRBD2,TRBV20-1,TRBJ2-1
TGTGCCATCAGGGACAGGCAGGGAAACACCATATATTTT,CAIRDRQGNTIYF,few,TRBD1,TRBV10-3,TRBJ1-3
TGCGCCAGCAGTCTGACCCCCGGGGGGTCAGATGGCTACACCTTC,CASSLTPGGSDGYTF,.,.,TRBV5-1,TRBJ1-2
TGTGCCAGCAGCTTAGGGACTAGGGGCACAGATACGCAGTATTTT,CASSLGTRGTDTQYF,.,TRBD2,TRBV5-4,TRBJ2-3
TGTGCCAGCAGCCCTAGACAGGGAGGCTACACCTTC,CASSPRQGGYTF,.,TRBD1,TRBV3-1/TRBV3-2,TRBJ1-2
TGTGCCAGCAGCGTAGATGGGACATCGAATTCACCCCTCCACTTT,CASSVDGTSNSPLHF,.,.,TRBV9,TRBJ1-6
TGTGCCAGCAGTTACTCGAGTAATCGATACTCCCGGACAGAGTACGAGCAGTACTTC,CASSYSSNRYSRTEYEQYF,.,.,TRBV6-2/TRBV6-3,TRBJ2-7
TGTGCCAGCAGGCAACAGGGATCTGGAAACACCATATATTTT,CASRQQGSGNTIYF,.,.,TRBV3-1/TRBV3-2,TRBJ1-3
TGTGCCAGCACCCGGGGGGAAGGACAGCCCCAGCATTTT,CASTRGEGQPQHF,.,.,TRBV6-5,TRBJ1-5
TGCGCCAGCAGCTTCGAGTATGAGCAGTTCTTC,CASSFEYEQFF,few,.,TRBV5-1,TRBJ2-1
TGTGCCAGCAGCGTAGGGCAGGGGGCTTCCTACGAGCAGTACTTC,CASSVGQGASYEQYF,.,TRBD1,TRBV9,TRBJ2-7
TGTGCCAGCAGCTTATGGCTAGCGGGAGGAGGAGTTAACAATGAGCAGTTCTTC,CASSLWLAGGGVNNEQFF,.,TRBD2,TRBV7-2,TRBJ2-1
TGTGCCAGCAGCCGGGACAGATACTCCTACAATGAGCAGTTCTTC,CASSRDRYSYNEQFF,.,TRBD1,TRBV3-1/TRBV3-2,TRBJ2-1
TGTGCCAGCACAGCGTTGAACACTGAAGCTTTCTTT,CASTALNTEAFF,.,.,TRBV6-1,TRBJ1-1
TGTGCCAGCAGCTTAAACAGCTATGAAAAACTGTTTTTT,CASSLNSYEKLFF,.,.,TRBV7-9,TRBJ1-4
TGTGCCAGCTCACCAGCTGCGGTACGTGTGTACACAGATACGCAGTATTTT,CASSPAAVRVYTDTQYF,.,.,TRBV18,TRBJ2-3
TGTGCCAGCAGAACAAGGACCAGGGATCAGCCCCAGCATTTT,CASRTRTRDQPQHF,few,.,TRBV27,TRBJ1-5
TGTGCCAGTAGTATAGGGACAGGATTCAATCAGCCCCAGCATTTT,CASSIGTGFNQPQHF,.,TRBD1,TRBV19,TRBJ1-5
TGTGCCAGCAGCGTCGTCCCTTACAATGAGCAGTTCTTC,CASSVVPYNEQFF,.,.,TRBV9,TRBJ2-1
TGTGCCAGCAGTGAAGCGGGGACAGGACTGACTGAAGCTTTCTTT,CASSEAGTGLTEAFF,.,TRBD1,TRBV2,TRBJ1-1
TGCGCCAGCAGTCAACAGGATACGAACACTGAAGCTTTCTTT,CASSQQDTNTEAFF,.,.,TRBV5-1,TRBJ1-1
TGTGCCAGTAGTATTCCCAGGGGCACTAACTATGGCTACACCTTC,CASSIPRGTNYGYTF,.,.,TRBV19,TRBJ1-2
TGTGCCTGGAGTGGGACAGGGATCCTAGAAAAACTGTTTTTT,CAWSGTGILEKLFF,.,TRBD1,TRBV30,TRBJ1-4
TGTGCCAGCAGCCAAGAAGGGGGACTAGATGGCGAGACCCAGTACTTC,CASSQEGGLDGETQYF,.,TRBD2,TRBV3-1/TRBV3-2,TRBJ2-5
TGTGCCAGCAGCCCCAGGGCTTATAGCAATCAGCCCCAGCATTTT,CASSPRAYSNQPQHF,.,.,TRBV7-8,TRBJ1-5
TGTGCCTGGAGTGCCCCGGGACAGGGAAATCAGCCCCAGCATTTT,CAWSAPGQGNQPQHF,few,TRBD1,TRBV30,TRBJ1-5
TGTGCCTGGGCTAGGGGGGGAGAAGATTTCTTT,CAWARGGEDFF,.,.,TRBV30,TRBJ1-1
TGTGCCGCAGGGGTTTTGGGGCAGCCCCAGCATTTT,CAAGVLGQPQHF,.,.,TRBV6-5,TRBJ1-5
TGTGCCACCAGCAGAGGGGACAGGGTTTCGCCCCAGCATTTT,CATSRGDRVSPQHF,once,TRBD1,TRBV15,TRBJ1-5
TGCGCCAGCAGCTTGGTTGGGGGACAGGGGCCTGAAGCTTTCTTT,CASSLVGGQGPEAFF,.,TRBD1,TRBV5-1,TRBJ1-1